Following are 23 T cell receptor beta chains from one sample sequenced in a study of shared clonotypes between healthy human individuals. Naivety among CD8 cells was defined by CD45RO negativity and positive CCR7 selection, thereby excluding terminally differentiated effector memory CD45RA+ cells. Measured with immunoSEQ multiplex PCR; TCRdb has only the in-frame clones, and not every one. The top ten clones hold approximately 25% of a sample with about 700,000 clones, 92% of them seen once. Material for sequencing was naive CD8+ T cells sorted from blood. The receptors stem from a man aged 25 to 40 in good health.

The chain couples TRBV7-9 to TRBJ2-7; perhaps TRBD1 as D (6 bases). The V end was cut by 5 bases, the J end by 2 bases, with 22 bases between. The CDR3 is made up of 17 amino acids. Germline loops: CDR1 SEHNR, CDR2 FQNEAQ (reference sequence). The CDR3 nucleotides read TGTGCCAGCAGCCCAACCGGGTCAGGGGATTTCCCCTACGAGCAGTACTTC. This gives the protein CASSPTGSGDFPYEQYF.

The chain combines TRBV10-2 with TRBJ1-1; 10 bases line up with TRBD1. This CDR3 region has 14 residues. CDR1 WSHSY and CDR2 SAAADI come from the germline V gene. The trim removed 5 bases at V and 5 bases at J, leaving 5 bases unmatched. The CDR3 coding sequence is TGCGCCAGCAGTAGACAGGGGGCTCGTACTGAAGCTTTCTTT. It translates to CASSRQGARTEAFF.

The CDR3 sequence: CASSYLGTEGQETQYF. CDR3 nucleotide sequence: TGTGCCAGCAGCTACCTGGGGACGGAGGGGCAAGAGACCCAGTACTTC. The gene calls are TRBV27 and TRBJ2-5; tentatively, D is TRBD2 (6 bases). CDR1 MNHEY and CDR2 SMNVEV come from the germline V gene (reference sequence). The CDR3 consists of 16 residues. Between the trimmed V and J ends, which lost 6 bases and 2 bases, there was a span of 19 bases.

The rearrangement joins TRBV15 to TRBJ2-3; D possibly corresponds to TRBD2 (6 bases). V lost 5 bases and J lost 2, with 11 bases in between. Germline assignment: CDR1 LNHNV and CDR2 YYDKDF (reference sequence). CDR3 length: 14 amino acids. CDR3 in amino acids: CATSGRGITDTQYF. The CDR3 DNA follows: TGTGCCACCAGCGGACGGGGGATCACAGATACGCAGTATTTT.

The chain recombines TRBV7-9 with TRBJ1-3, with TRBD1 matching 9 bases. The germline V gene encodes CDR1 SEHNR and CDR2 FQNEAQ (reference sequence). After removal of 5 bases from V and 0 bases from J, the junction contained 5 bases not matched to a gene. The CDR3 spans 16 residues. The CDR3: CASSRPTGGSGNTIYF. The CDR3 DNA reads as TGTGCCAGCAGCAGACCGACAGGGGGCTCTGGAAACACCATATATTTT.

Turning to this clone: The junction and the germline gene differ at one end; a read error may be behind it. V gene TRBV2 combines with J gene TRBJ1-2; D is ambiguous. The CDR3 length is 16 residues. Germline V gene sequence: CDR1 SNHLY, CDR2 FYNNEI. CDR3: CASSPGEGPTNYGYTF. In DNA, the CDR3 is TGTGCCAGCAGTCCCGGTGAAGGCCCGACTAATTATGGCTACACCTTC.

This chain links TRBV15 with TRBJ1-1, with D tentatively TRBD1 (5 bases). The germline V and J ends were trimmed by 4 bases and 4 bases, with 10 bases remaining between them. This CDR3 region has 13 residues. Germline lookup yields CDR1 LNHNV and CDR2 YYDKDF (reference sequence). DNA of the CDR3: TGTGCCACCAGCATCGGGGGGGGCACTGAAGCTTTCTTT. Translation gives CATSIGGGTEAFF.

The chain links TRBV27 to TRBJ2-7; D perhaps matches TRBD1 (6 bases). The CDR3 consists of 17 residues. The germline V gene encodes CDR1 MNHEY and CDR2 SMNVEV (reference sequence). The ends were cut back, 2 bases at V and 2 bases at J, with 19 bases in the middle. Here the CDR3 reads CASSLDGTGRQTYEQYF. The CDR3 nucleotides read TGTGCCAGCAGTTTAGATGGCACAGGGCGCCAAACCTACGAGCAGTACTTC.

The chain has TRBV19 and TRBJ1-5; D is unresolved. This CDR3 has 13 amino acids. The germline V gene has CDR1 LNHDA and CDR2 SQIVND (reference sequence). Trimming removed 3 bases from V and 5 bases from J, with 8 bases in between. The CDR3 DNA follows: TGTGCCAGTAGTATTCAGGAGGATCAGCCCCAGCATTTT. Its translation: CASSIQEDQPQHF.

The V call is TRBV14, the J call TRBJ2-7; D might be TRBD1 or TRBD2, each matching 7 bases. Trimming pared 2 bases from V and 0 bases from J, leaving 17 bases between. The CDR3 is made up of 17 amino acids. Per germline, CDR1 SGHDN and CDR2 FVKESK. The CDR3 coding sequence is TGTGCCAGCAGCCAATTTACAGGGGCGGGGGCCTCCTACGAGCAGTACTTC. Translating it yields CASSQFTGAGASYEQYF.

This chain uses TRBV28 with TRBJ2-7, with 8 positions matching TRBD1. Trimming at V came to 4 bases and at J to 0 bases, leaving 8 bases not matched to a gene. This CDR3 has 16 amino acids. Germline CDR1 MDHEN, CDR2 SYDVKM. The CDR3 sequence: CASSSPTGDLSYEQYF. The CDR3 DNA sequence: TGTGCCAGCAGTTCCCCGACAGGGGACCTCTCCTACGAGCAGTACTTC. The entire variable domain, with the rest obtained from reference TRBV28 and TRBJ2-7, is as follows: DVKVTQSSRYLVKRTGEKVFLECVQDMDHENMFWYRQDPGLGLRLIYFSYDVKMKEKGDIPEGYSVSREKKERFSLILESASTNQTSMYLCASSSPTGDLSYEQYFGPGTRLTVT.

This clone was detected only once. The rearrangement uses TRBV27 and TRBJ1-1, with D perhaps matching TRBD1 (5 bases). The CDR3 extends over 14 amino acids. Germline CDR1 reads MNHEY; CDR2 reads SMNVEV (reference sequence). Trimming removed 4 bases from V and 0 bases from J, with 9 bases in between. Here the CDR3 reads CASSSGMVNTEAFF. The CDR3, as DNA: TGTGCCAGCAGTTCAGGGATGGTGAACACTGAAGCTTTCTTT.

J is TRBJ2-5 and V is TRBV2, with a tentative D call TRBD1 (6 bases). Germline-derived CDR1 and CDR2 are SNHLY and FYNNEI. The germline V and J ends were trimmed by 10 bases and 4 bases, with 19 bases remaining between them. The CDR3 covers 14 residues. The CDR3 coding sequence is TGTGCCAACTTGGACGCCGGCAGGGGAGAGACCCAGTACTTC. Amino acids: CANLDAGRGETQYF.

This chain joins TRBV6-1 and TRBJ2-7, with D perhaps matching TRBD2 (6 bases). Germline values: CDR1 MNHNS, CDR2 SASEGT. V gave up 0 bases and J gave up 3 bases, with 12 bases separating them. The CDR3 is 15 residues long. For the CDR3, the DNA is TGTGCCAGCAGTGAAGCGGCACTAGCTTACTACGAGCAGTACTTC. The encoded protein is CASSEAALAYYEQYF.

V and J are TRBV28 and TRBJ2-1; D call uncertain. CDR3 length equals 17 residues. Germline values: CDR1 MDHEN, CDR2 SYDVKM. V lost 0 bases to trimming and J lost 0 bases, with 12 bases between them. CDR3 region: CASSLWGSWSSYNEQFF. Written as DNA, the CDR3 is TGTGCCAGCAGTTTATGGGGGTCCTGGAGCTCCTACAATGAGCAGTTCTTC.

The chain couples TRBV7-9 to TRBJ2-1; TRBD2 matches 10 bases. J lost 8 bases, V lost 3 bases, and 13 bases had no gene match. Germline V gene data show CDR1 as SEHNR and CDR2 as FQNEAQ (reference sequence). CDR3 length: 17 residues. The CDR3 reads CASSFIKREGLDDEQFF. CDR3 DNA sequence: TGTGCCAGCAGCTTTATAAAGCGGGAGGGCCTAGATGATGAGCAGTTCTTC.

The J gene is TRBJ2-3, the V gene TRBV9; D is undetermined. This CDR3 spans 14 amino acids. Germline V gene data show CDR1 as SGDLS and CDR2 as YYNGEE. V was trimmed by 3 bases and J by 3 bases, leaving 11 bases between them. The CDR3 bases are TGTGCCAGCAGCGGAGAGGTGGAGACAGATACGCAGTATTTT. It codes for CASSGEVETDTQYF.

This rearrangement joins TRBV7-9 to TRBJ1-1; D not certain. CDR3 length: 12 residues. Germline V gene sequence: CDR1 SEHNR, CDR2 FQNEAQ (reference sequence). With 5 bases removed from V and 10 bases from J, the gap between germline ends came to 14 bases. The CDR3 nucleotides read TGTGCCAGCAGCCCCTCCCCGAACGGAGCTTTCTTT. This gives the protein CASSPSPNGAFF. Supplemented by reference TRBV7-9 and TRBJ1-1, the full variable domain reads DTGVSQNPRHKITKRGQNVTFRCDPISEHNRLYWYRQTLGQGPEFLTYFQNEAQLEKSRLLSDRFSAERPKGSFSTLEIQRTEQGDSAMYLCASSPSPNGAFFGQGTRLTVV.

The V and J genes are TRBV6-5 and TRBJ1-1; a possible D gene is TRBD1 (6 bases). From germline, CDR1 is MNHEY and CDR2 SVGAGI. Trimming took 4 bases from V and 5 from J, leaving 17 bases between them. The CDR3 is made up of 15 amino acids. In DNA, the CDR3 is TGTGCCAGCAGTTGGACGCAAGGGGGAAGGACTGAAGCTTTCTTT. Amino acids: CASSWTQGGRTEAFF.

CDR3 coding DNA: TGTGCCAGCAGTGGGACGGGGACTAGCGGCACCGGGGAGCTGTTTTTT. Protein: CASSGTGTSGTGELFF. The genes are TRBV6-1 and TRBJ2-2; 11 positions agree with TRBD2. Germline CDR1 and CDR2: MNHNS and SASEGT. V lost 4 bases, J lost 4 bases, and 5 bases stayed unmatched. This CDR3 comprises 16 residues.

Here the CDR3 DNA reads TGCAGCGTTGTCGGCAGGCTGTACGAGCAGTACTTC. Encoded protein: CSVVGRLYEQYF. The chain uses TRBV29-1 and TRBJ2-7; no reliable D call. CDR1 and CDR2 from the germline V gene are SQVTM and ANQGSEA. The CDR3 has 12 amino acids. V shed 4 bases and J shed 4 bases, with 11 bases lying between them.

The chain has TRBV2 and TRBJ2-7, with TRBD1 identical over 9 bases. Germline V gene sequence: CDR1 SNHLY, CDR2 FYNNEI. The CDR3 is made up of 16 amino acids. V lost 1 base, J lost 1 base, and 5 bases stayed unmatched. CDR3 coding DNA: TGTGCCAGCAGTGAAGACTCCGGGACAGGGTCCTACGAGCAGTACTTC. It encodes CASSEDSGTGSYEQYF.

The chain employs TRBV9 and TRBJ2-7; 9 nucleotides line up with TRBD1. V gave up 3 bases and J gave up 2 bases; unmatched junction bases: 3. The CDR3 has 14 amino acids. Germline CDR1 is SGDLS and CDR2 is YYNGEE. The CDR3 DNA sequence: TGTGCCAGCAGCGCTGGACAGGGGACCTACGAGCAGTACTTC. This codes for CASSAGQGTYEQYF.